The 10 T cell receptor beta chains presented below share a single source sample, sequenced in a study of blood T cells in healthy people across ages. It was with a sample-barcoded 5' primer and a J-beta primer mix that a second PCR of about 6 to 11 cycles was run. TCRdb recomputed calls from the 5' RACE reads with MiXCR, one row per CDR3 protein. The sample carries around 500,000 distinct CDR3 sequences, over 25% recorded once. These same records also appear under a second study, on T cells of mothers and their children.

The sample consisted of blood. These receptors all come from a boy aged 2 to 9 in good health.

This sequence joins TRBV24-1 and TRBJ2-5, with 12 bases identical to TRBD2. The end of the DNA aligns better with TRBJ2-1, so the J call may be wrong. This CDR3 is 15 amino acids long. From germline, CDR1 is KGHDR and CDR2 SFDVKD. The CDR3 reads CATSDWTSGDNEQFF. DNA for the CDR3: TGTGCCACCAGTGATTGGACTAGCGGGGACAATGAGCAGTTCTTC.

This sequence joins TRBV21-1 and TRBJ2-5; the DNA was not compared with TRBD2, the D call given in the table. TRBV21-1 corresponds to a pseudogene. The CDR3 is 12 amino acids. The CDR3 protein is CASPGLAGRQYF. For the CDR3, the DNA is TGTGCCAGTCCGGGACTAGCGGGACGGCAGTACTTC.

V gene TRBV6-4 combines with J gene TRBJ2-5; TRBD2 agrees at 7 bases. CDR1 is MRHNA and CDR2 is SNTAGT in the germline V gene. J was trimmed by 1 base and V by 2 bases; bases with no gene match: 1. The CDR3 length is 14 residues. CDR3 DNA: TGTGCCAGCAGTGACACGGGAGGCCAAGAGACCCAGTACTTC. This sequence encodes CASSDTGGQETQYF.

The chain joins TRBV29-1 to TRBJ2-6; TRBD1 is a possible D gene (6 bases). In germline, CDR1 is SQVTM, CDR2 ANQGSEA. This CDR3 is 14 amino acids long. V was clipped by 2 bases and J by 2 bases, with 7 bases between them. The CDR3 DNA is TGCAGCGTTGAATCAGGGGCTGGGGCCAACGTCCTGACTTTC. This translates into CSVESGAGANVLTF.

The CDR3 region has the DNA TGTGCCAGCAGTTACCGTGGGCTAGCGGAAGAGACCCAGTACTTC. It yields the protein CASSYRGLAEETQYF. The rearrangement joins TRBV6-5 to TRBJ2-5, with 7 positions matching TRBD2. Trimming took 2 bases from V and 3 from J; bases not matched to a gene: 6. This CDR3 has 15 residues. Per germline, CDR1 MNHEY and CDR2 SVGAGI.

This clonotype was seen a few times. V is TRBV6-2 or TRBV6-3 and J is TRBJ2-5; D uncertain. CDR3 length equals 14 residues. The V and J ends lost 2 bases and 1 base respectively, with 8 bases between them. Germline CDR1 reads MNHEY; CDR2 reads SVGEGT. The CDR3 sequence is CASSYRGIQETQYF. CDR3 sequence (DNA): TGTGCCAGCAGTTACCGCGGAATCCAAGAGACCCAGTACTTC.

In DNA form, the CDR3 reads TGTGCCAGCAGCGACCGGGGACTTAAATACTTC. Amino acids: CASSDRGLKYF. This chain links TRBV7-8 with TRBJ2-5; D possibly corresponds to TRBD2 (6 bases). CDR3 length equals 11 residues. CDR1 is SGHVS and CDR2 is FQNEAQ in the germline V gene. V shed 5 bases and J shed 14 bases, with 15 bases lying between them. The variable domain in full, with the rest retrieved from reference TRBV7-8 and TRBJ2-5, is GAGVSQSPRYKVAKRGQDVALRCDPISGHVSLFWYQQALGQGPEFLTYFQNEAQLDKSGLPSDRFFAERPEGSVSTLKIQRTQQEDSAVYLCASSDRGLKYFGPGTRLLVL.

This clonotype has only a few counts. V and J are TRBV5-1 and TRBJ2-5; D not certain. The tail of the sequence fits TRBJ2-7 better, so the J call may be wrong. The CDR3 length is 13 residues. Germline assignment: CDR1 SGHRS and CDR2 YFSETQ. The CDR3 DNA reads as TGCGCCAGCAGCTTGGTAGGAAGGGACGAGCAGTACTTC. It yields the protein CASSLVGRDEQYF.

V usage is TRBV2 and J usage is TRBJ1-2; 7 positions agree with TRBD1. The germline CDR1 and CDR2 sequences are SNHLY and FYNNEI. This CDR3 comprises 14 residues. Germline trimming cut 7 bases from V and 2 bases from J; bases unmatched to any gene: 7. The CDR3 region has the DNA TGTGCCAGCACCGGGGACAGTAACAACTATGGCTACACCTTC. This translates into CASTGDSNNYGYTF.

This chain uses TRBV20-1 with TRBJ1-5; D gene ambiguous. The CDR3 contains 13 residues. Between the trimmed V and J ends, which lost 5 bases and 2 bases, there was a span of 10 bases. The germline V gene encodes CDR1 DFQATT and CDR2 SNEGSKA (reference sequence). Here the CDR3 DNA reads TGCAGTGCTTCGGACGGAGGCAATCAGCCCCAGCATTTT. The encoded protein is CSASDGGNQPQHF.